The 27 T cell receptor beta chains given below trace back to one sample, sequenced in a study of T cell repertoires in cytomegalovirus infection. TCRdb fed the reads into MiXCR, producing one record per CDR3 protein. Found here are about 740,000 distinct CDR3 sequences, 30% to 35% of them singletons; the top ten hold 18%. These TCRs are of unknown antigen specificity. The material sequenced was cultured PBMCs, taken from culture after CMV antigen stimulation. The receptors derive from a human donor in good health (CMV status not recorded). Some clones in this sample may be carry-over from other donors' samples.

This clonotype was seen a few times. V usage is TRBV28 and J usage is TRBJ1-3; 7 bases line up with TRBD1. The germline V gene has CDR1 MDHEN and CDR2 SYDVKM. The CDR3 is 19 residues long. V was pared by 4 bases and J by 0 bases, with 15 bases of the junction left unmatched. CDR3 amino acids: CASSSVSPYGQDSGNTIYF. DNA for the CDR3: TGTGCCAGCAGTTCTGTATCACCTTACGGACAGGACTCTGGAAACACCATATATTTT. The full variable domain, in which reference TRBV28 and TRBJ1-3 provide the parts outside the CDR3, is DVKVTQSSRYLVKRTGEKVFLECVQDMDHENMFWYRQDPGLGLRLIYFSYDVKMKEKGDIPEGYSVSREKKERFSLILESASTNQTSMYLCASSSVSPYGQDSGNTIYFGEGSWLTVV.

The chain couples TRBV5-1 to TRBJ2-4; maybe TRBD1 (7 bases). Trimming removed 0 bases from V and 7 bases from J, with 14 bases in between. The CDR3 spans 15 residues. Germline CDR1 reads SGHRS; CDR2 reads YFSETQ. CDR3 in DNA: TGCGCCAGCAGCTTGGCGGAGGGGGCAGCGAACATTCAGTACTTC. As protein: CASSLAEGAANIQYF. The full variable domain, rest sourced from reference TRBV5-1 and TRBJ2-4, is KAGVTQTPRYLIKTRGQQVTLSCSPISGHRSVSWYQQTPGQGLQFLFEYFSETQRNKGNFPGRFSGRQFSNSRSEMNVSTLELGDSALYLCASSLAEGAANIQYFGAGTRLSVL.

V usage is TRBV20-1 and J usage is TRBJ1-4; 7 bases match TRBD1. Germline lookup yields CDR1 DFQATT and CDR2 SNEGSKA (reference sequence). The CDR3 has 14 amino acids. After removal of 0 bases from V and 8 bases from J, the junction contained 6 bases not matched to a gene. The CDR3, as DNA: TGCAGTGCTAGAGATGGCAGGGGGAACGAAAAACTGTTTTTT. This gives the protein CSARDGRGNEKLFF.

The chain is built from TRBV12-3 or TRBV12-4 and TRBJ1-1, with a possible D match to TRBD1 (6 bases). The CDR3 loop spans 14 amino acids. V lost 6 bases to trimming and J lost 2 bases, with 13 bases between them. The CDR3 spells CASSPGHHNTEAFF. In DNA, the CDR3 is TGTGCCAGCAGCCCGGGACACCATAACACTGAAGCTTTCTTT.

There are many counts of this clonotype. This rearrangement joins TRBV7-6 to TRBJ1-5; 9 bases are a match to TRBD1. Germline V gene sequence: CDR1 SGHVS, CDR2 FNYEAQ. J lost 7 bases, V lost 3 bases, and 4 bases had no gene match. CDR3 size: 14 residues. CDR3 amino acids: CASSLGQGVQPQHF. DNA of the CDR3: TGTGCCAGCAGCTTGGGACAGGGCGTCCAGCCCCAGCATTTT.

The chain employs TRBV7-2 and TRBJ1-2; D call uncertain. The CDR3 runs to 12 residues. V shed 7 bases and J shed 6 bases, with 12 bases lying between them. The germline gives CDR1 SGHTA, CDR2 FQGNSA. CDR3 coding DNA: TGTGCCAGCACCATGGGCGGGGATGGCTACACCTTC. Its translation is CASTMGGDGYTF.

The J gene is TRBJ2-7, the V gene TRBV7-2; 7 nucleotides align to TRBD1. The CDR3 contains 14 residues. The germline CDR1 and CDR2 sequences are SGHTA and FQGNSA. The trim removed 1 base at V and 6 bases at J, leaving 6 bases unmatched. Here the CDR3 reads CASSLDGSGGEQYF. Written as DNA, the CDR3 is TGTGCCAGCAGCTTAGATGGGTCAGGGGGCGAGCAGTACTTC.

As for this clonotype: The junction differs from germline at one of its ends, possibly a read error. This CDR3 reads CASSLVGETDMQYF. The CDR3 DNA follows: TGTGCCAGCAGCTTGGTGGGGGAAACAGATATGCAGTATTTT. The chain couples TRBV7-2 to TRBJ2-3; perhaps D is TRBD1 or TRBD2 (5 bases each). Looked up from germline, CDR1 is SGHTA and CDR2 is FQGNSA. The CDR3 extends over 14 amino acids.

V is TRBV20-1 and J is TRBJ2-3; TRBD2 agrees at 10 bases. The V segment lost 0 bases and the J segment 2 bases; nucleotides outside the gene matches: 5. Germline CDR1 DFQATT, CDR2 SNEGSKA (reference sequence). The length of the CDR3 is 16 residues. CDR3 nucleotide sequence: TGCAGTGCTAGAGACCCTAGCGGGGGCCACACAGATACGCAGTATTTT. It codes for CSARDPSGGHTDTQYF.

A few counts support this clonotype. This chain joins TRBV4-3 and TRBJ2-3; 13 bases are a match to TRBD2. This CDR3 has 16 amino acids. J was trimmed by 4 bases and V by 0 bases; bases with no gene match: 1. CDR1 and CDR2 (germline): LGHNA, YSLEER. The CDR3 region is CASSQDGLAGADTQYF. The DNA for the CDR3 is TGCGCCAGCAGCCAAGATGGACTAGCGGGAGCAGATACGCAGTATTTT.

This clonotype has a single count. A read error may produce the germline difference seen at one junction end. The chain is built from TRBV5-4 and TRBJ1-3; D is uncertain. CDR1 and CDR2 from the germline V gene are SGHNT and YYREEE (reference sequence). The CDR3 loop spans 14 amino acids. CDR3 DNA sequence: TGTACCAGCAGCTTGGAGGGTTCCGGAAACACCATATATTTT. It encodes CTSSLEGSGNTIYF. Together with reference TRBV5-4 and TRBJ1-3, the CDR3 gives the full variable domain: ETGVTQSPTHLIKTRGQQVTLRCSSQSGHNTVSWYQQALGQGPQFIFQYYREEENGRGNFPPRFSGLQFPNYSSELNVNALELDDSALYLCTSSLEGSGNTIYFGEGSWLTVV.

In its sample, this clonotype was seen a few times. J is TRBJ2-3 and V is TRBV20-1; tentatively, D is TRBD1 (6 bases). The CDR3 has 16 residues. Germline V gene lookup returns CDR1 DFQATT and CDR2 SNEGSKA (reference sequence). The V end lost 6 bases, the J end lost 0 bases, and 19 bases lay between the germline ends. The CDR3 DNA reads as TGCAGTGCAACTCATCCCTTGGACAGAAGCACAGATACGCAGTATTTT. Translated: CSATHPLDRSTDTQYF.

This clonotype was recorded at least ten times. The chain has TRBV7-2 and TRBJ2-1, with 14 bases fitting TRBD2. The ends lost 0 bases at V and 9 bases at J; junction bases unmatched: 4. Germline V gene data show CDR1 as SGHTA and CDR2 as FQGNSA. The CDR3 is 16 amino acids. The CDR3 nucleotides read TGTGCCAGCAGCTTAGCGGGACTAGCGGGAGATATTGAGCAGTTCTTC. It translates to CASSLAGLAGDIEQFF.

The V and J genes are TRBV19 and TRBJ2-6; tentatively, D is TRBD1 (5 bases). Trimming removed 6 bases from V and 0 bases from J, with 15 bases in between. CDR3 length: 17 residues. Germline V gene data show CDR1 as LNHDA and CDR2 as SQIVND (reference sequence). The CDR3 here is CASSPTGLGSGANVLTF. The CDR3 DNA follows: TGTGCCAGTAGCCCTACAGGCCTAGGCTCTGGGGCCAACGTCCTGACTTTC.

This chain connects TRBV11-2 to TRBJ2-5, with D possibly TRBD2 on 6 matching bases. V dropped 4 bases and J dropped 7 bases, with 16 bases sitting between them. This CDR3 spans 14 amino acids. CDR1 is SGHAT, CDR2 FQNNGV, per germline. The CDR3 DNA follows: TGTGCCAGCAGCTCGGGACTGCAAGAGGGGACCCAGTACTTC. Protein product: CASSSGLQEGTQYF.

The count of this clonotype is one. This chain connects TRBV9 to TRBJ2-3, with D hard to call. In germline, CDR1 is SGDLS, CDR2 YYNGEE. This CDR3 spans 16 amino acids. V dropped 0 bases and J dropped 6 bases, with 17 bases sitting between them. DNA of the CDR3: TGTGCCAGCAGCGTAGACAGTGCATGGGTAGTGGATACGCAGTATTTT. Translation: CASSVDSAWVVDTQYF.

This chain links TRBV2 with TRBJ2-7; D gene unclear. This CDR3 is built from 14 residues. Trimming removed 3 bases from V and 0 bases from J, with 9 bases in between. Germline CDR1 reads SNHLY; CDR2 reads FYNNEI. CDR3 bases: TGTGCCAGCAGTGAGAATAGCCTCTCCTACGAGCAGTACTTC. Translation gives CASSENSLSYEQYF.

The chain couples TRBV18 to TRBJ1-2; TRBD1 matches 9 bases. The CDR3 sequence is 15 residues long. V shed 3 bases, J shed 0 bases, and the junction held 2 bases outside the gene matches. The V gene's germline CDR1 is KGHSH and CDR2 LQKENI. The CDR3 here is CASSPGQGSNYGYTF. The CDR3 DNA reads TGTGCCAGCTCACCGGGACAGGGCTCTAACTATGGCTACACCTTC.

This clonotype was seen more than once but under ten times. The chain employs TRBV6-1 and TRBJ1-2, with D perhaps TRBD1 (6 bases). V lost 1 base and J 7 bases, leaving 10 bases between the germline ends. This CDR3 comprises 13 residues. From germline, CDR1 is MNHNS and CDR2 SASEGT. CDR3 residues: CASSEDREVGYTF. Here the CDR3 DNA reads TGTGCCAGCAGTGAAGACAGGGAGGTTGGCTACACCTTC.

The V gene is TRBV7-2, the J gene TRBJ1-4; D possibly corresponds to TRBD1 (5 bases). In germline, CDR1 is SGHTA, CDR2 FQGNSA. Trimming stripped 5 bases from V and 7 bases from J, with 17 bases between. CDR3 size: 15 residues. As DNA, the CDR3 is TGTGCCAGCAGCCTCGCGGCAGGGTTCGGTGAAAAACTGTTTTTT. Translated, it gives CASSLAAGFGEKLFF.

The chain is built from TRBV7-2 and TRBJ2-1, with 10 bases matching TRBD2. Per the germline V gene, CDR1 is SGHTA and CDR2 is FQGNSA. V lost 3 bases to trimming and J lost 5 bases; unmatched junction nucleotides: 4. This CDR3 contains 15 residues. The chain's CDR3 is CASSFRAGGHNEQFF. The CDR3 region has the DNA TGTGCCAGCAGCTTCCGAGCGGGGGGGCACAATGAGCAGTTCTTC.

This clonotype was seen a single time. The CDR3 is CSARSPPKVVDSPLHF. The CDR3, as DNA: TGCAGTGCTAGATCCCCCCCTAAGGTGGTGGATTCACCCCTCCACTTT. The genes are TRBV20-1 and TRBJ1-6, with D unclear. Germline values: CDR1 DFQATT, CDR2 SNEGSKA (reference sequence). Trimming left V 2 bases short and J 8 bases short, with 19 bases between. The CDR3 has 16 residues.

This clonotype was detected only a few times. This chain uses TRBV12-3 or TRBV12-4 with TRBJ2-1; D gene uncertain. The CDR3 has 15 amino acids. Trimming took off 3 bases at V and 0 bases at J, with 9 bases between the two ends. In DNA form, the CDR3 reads TGTGCCAGCAGTTTTTGGCCTAGCTCCTACAATGAGCAGTTCTTC. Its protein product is CASSFWPSSYNEQFF.

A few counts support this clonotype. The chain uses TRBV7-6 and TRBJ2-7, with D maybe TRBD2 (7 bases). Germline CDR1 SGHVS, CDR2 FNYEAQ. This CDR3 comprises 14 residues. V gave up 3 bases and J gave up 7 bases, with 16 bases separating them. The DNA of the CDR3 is TGTGCCAGCAGCTTGGGGGGGGCGCCGGGGGAGCAGTACTTC. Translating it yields CASSLGGAPGEQYF.

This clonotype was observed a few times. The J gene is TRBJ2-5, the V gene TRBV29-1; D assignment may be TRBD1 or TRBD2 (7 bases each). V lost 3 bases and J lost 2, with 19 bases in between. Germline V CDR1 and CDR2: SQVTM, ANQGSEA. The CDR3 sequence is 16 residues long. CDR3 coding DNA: TGCAGCGTTGATGGGGGGGCGGGACAGTTTCAAGAGACCCAGTACTTC. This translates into CSVDGGAGQFQETQYF.

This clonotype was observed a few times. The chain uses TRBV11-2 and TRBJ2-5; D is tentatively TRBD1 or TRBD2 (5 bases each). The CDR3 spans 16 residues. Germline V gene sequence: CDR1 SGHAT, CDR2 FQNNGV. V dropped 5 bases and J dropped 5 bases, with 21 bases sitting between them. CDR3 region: CASSLGTAEGYETQYF. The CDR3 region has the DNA TGTGCCAGCAGCCTAGGGACGGCCGAAGGGTACGAGACCCAGTACTTC.

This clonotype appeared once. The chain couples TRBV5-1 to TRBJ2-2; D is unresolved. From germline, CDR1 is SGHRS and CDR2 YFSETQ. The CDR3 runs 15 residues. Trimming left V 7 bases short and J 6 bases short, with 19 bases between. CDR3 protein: CASALEIGNAGELFF. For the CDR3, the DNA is TGCGCCAGCGCCTTGGAGATTGGGAATGCCGGGGAGCTGTTTTTT.